Listed here is a single T cell receptor beta chain. This receptor's antigen is unknown. It has no much larger one-base neighbor in the sample; base qualities were not kept. Deletion took 4 bases off V and 1 base off J, with a span of 11 bases between the germline ends. CDR1 and CDR2, looked up from the germline V gene, are MNHEY and SVGEGT. CDR3 length: 15 amino acids, cysteine to phenylalanine. The only DNA kept is the CDR3, 45 bases in frame from the first base. This record comes from a study of blood T cells in healthy people across ages (dated by TCRdb to the mid-2010s). About the full investigation: In model experiments, template switching captured roughly one uniquely barcoded TCR beta cDNA molecule for every two T cells. Age-related changes in TCR beta repertoire diversity were measured in the study by deep sequencing normalized with unique cDNA molecular identifiers. Donors were grouped into four age groups: young (average 16 years), middle-aged (39), aged (roughly 62) and long-lived (less than 85). To avoid experimental bias, donors of different ages were randomly spread across the sequencing lanes. For two donors (one aged 18 to 29 and one aged 80 or older), the study analyzed two additional independent replicas of 1 million unique cDNA reads from the same blood draw.

General study outcomes and caveats: Estimates of total diversity from one million sequenced T cells were regarded as lower bounds and underestimates. The long-lived group showed more naive CD4+ T cells, fewer expanded clones and increased TCR diversity than the aged group, suggesting age selection. As age increased, observed TCR beta diversity per million T cells dropped in a roughly linear way, and a significant reduction was already evident by age about 40. Since profiling was done on bulk unsorted PBMCs, naive and antigen-experienced compartments could not be conclusively compared. Because the CMV infection status of the donors was unknown, age-related changes in expanded clonotypes may potentially have been confounded. Observed TCR beta diversity correlated strongly with the percentage of naive T cells measured by flow cytometry.

Library preparation employed 5' RACE. Instrument on record: Illumina HiSeq 2500. The second PCR ran for about 6 to 12 cycles and used a J-beta primer mix along with a sample-barcoded 5' primer. A template-switch 5' adaptor carrying 12 random nucleotides introduced a unique molecular identifier onto each TCR beta cDNA molecule. At least 2.5 million CDR3-containing paired-end reads were obtained from each sample. The Mint cDNA synthesis kit, primed by a TRBC-specific oligonucleotide, was used to synthesize first-strand cDNA from all RNA. After uracil-DNA glycosylase treatment, a first 18-cycle PCR used universal primers M1SS and BC2_uni_R on all cDNA. On the study's bioinformatics: For normalization, 1 million high-quality reads were randomly selected from each sample, with every read carrying a distinct molecular identifier. Instead of being binned into consensus sequences, reads that shared molecular identifiers were thrown out. MiTCR, with a Q25 quality threshold and the strictest error-elimination algorithm, was used for CDR3 identification, clonotype clustering and error correction. A nonparametric unseen species model with Euler transformation was used to estimate a lower bound on total TCR beta diversity. The public reads were reprocessed in TCRdb via fastp at Q25 and MiXCR, keeping in-frame beta chains. Every entry covers one CDR3 protein and lists the most common genes and DNA from its rows. The V and J calls were determined by TCRdb, not by the authors. Recorded for this sample are hundreds of thousands of distinct CDR3 sequences; about three fifths of them occurred a single time. The ten largest clones take up over 20% of the sample.

Donors were 35 to 40 systemically healthy Caucasian individuals from Russia aged about 6 to 100 years. Around 9.8 milliliters of peripheral blood were collected from each donor into EDTA-treated Vacutainer tubes. PBMCs were isolated by Ficoll-Paque density-gradient centrifugation, with at least 6 million obtained per sample. Trizol reagent was used to extract total RNA from PBMCs, with at least 6 micrograms per sample. For every donor, flow cytometry on a PBMC aliquot measured the percentage of naive CD45RAhigh/CD27high T cells. This sequence uses TRBV6-2 or TRBV6-3 and TRBJ2-1; the D element could tentatively be TRBD1 or TRBD2, as 7 bases agree for each. The sample was blood. The receptor was isolated from a man younger than 45 in good health. The bases are TGTGCCAGCAGTTCTCAGGGGGGGTCCTACAATGAGCAGTTCTTC. This codes for CASSSQGGSYNEQFF.